Each of the 17 T cell receptor beta chains below was sequenced from the same sample in a study of a mutant IDH1 vaccine in newly diagnosed glioma. Their target antigens are unknown. The time point: week 23, last vaccination. Vaccination comprised doses that each held 300 ug of mutant IDH1 20-mer peptide, plus topical imiquimod. Clones were sequenced by immunoSEQ multiplex PCR, and TCRdb holds only the in-frame ones, with some missing. The table has 35,000 to 55,000 clones, about 88% seen once. The source material was PBMCs, sampled from a glioma patient whose treatment included an IDH1 peptide vaccine. The receptors were sampled from a woman aged 18 to 35 with glioma. Some clones in this sample may be carry-over from other donors' samples.

This chain uses TRBV6-5 with TRBJ2-3; a possible D gene is TRBD1 (5 bases). Germline V lookup: CDR1 MNHEY, CDR2 SVGAGI. This CDR3 is 15 amino acids long. V lost 0 bases, J lost 2 bases, and 9 bases lay in between. The CDR3 region is CASSYSLGDTDTQYF. The CDR3 region has the DNA TGTGCCAGCAGTTACTCTTTAGGGGACACAGATACGCAGTATTTT.

This chain joins TRBV9 and TRBJ2-2, with 7 nucleotides matching TRBD2. J lost 5 bases, V lost 4 bases, and 14 bases had no gene match. This CDR3 region has 17 residues. Looked up from germline, CDR1 is SGDLS and CDR2 is YYNGEE. The CDR3 DNA sequence: TGTGCCAGCAGCTTTAGGGGAAGCGGGGTCAAGACCGGGGAGCTGTTTTTT. Protein product: CASSFRGSGVKTGELFF.

The sample holds a few counts of this clone. The chain carries TRBV2 and TRBJ1-5, with D possibly TRBD1 on 5 matching bases. The germline CDR1 and CDR2 sequences are SNHLY and FYNNEI. V was cut by 3 bases and J by 2 bases, with 11 bases left in between. The CDR3 extends over 15 amino acids. The CDR3 sequence is CASSEVRGGNQPQHF. DNA for the CDR3: TGTGCCAGCAGTGAGGTGAGGGGAGGCAATCAGCCCCAGCATTTT.

This clone turned up a few times. The chain links TRBV5-1 to TRBJ1-1; D is unclear. The CDR3 has 14 amino acids. V dropped 0 bases and J dropped 11 bases, with 17 bases sitting between them. Germline CDR1 and CDR2: SGHRS and YFSETQ. As DNA, the CDR3 is TGCGCCAGCAGCTTGGCCGGGGTGAGGGCTGGGGCTTTCTTT. It yields the protein CASSLAGVRAGAFF.

V gene TRBV4-2 combines with J gene TRBJ2-5; 8 nucleotides agree with TRBD2. Near its end, the DNA agrees better with TRBJ2-7, so the J call may be wrong. CDR1 and CDR2 from the germline V gene are LGHNA and YNFKEQ. This CDR3 is built from 14 residues. CDR3 in DNA: TGTGCCAGCAGCTCCGCTAGCGGGCCCTACGAGCAGTACTTC. It translates to CASSSASGPYEQYF.

The genes are TRBV7-2 and TRBJ1-4; TRBD1 agrees at 7 bases. CDR3 length: 15 residues. V trimming: 5 bases; J trimming: 8 bases; junction bases outside the gene matches: 11. Germline CDR1 and CDR2: SGHTA and FQGNSA. The CDR3 DNA reads TGTGCCAGCAGCGCCCTGACAGGGATTGGAGAAAAACTGTTTTTT. This sequence encodes CASSALTGIGEKLFF.

The chain links TRBV6-4 to TRBJ2-3; 10 nucleotides agree with TRBD2. In germline, CDR1 is MRHNA, CDR2 SNTAGT. The CDR3 loop spans 15 amino acids. V lost 6 bases to trimming and J lost 2 bases; unmatched junction nucleotides: 5. CDR3 loop: CASSLLAGATDTQYF. The CDR3, as DNA: TGTGCCAGCAGCCTCCTAGCGGGAGCCACAGATACGCAGTATTTT.

This rearrangement joins TRBV2 to TRBJ1-5; the match to TRBD1 covers 9 bases. J gave up 6 bases and V 8 bases, and 14 bases lay outside the gene matches. Germline lookup yields CDR1 SNHLY and CDR2 FYNNEI. The CDR3 is 16 amino acids. The CDR3 coding sequence is TGTGCCAGCCTCCGCGGGAGACAGGGGGGGAGTCAGCCCCAGCATTTT. Protein product: CASLRGRQGGSQPQHF.

The rearrangement joins TRBV27 to TRBJ1-4; the match to TRBD1 covers 10 bases. This CDR3 is 15 amino acids long. V was clipped by 5 bases and J by 6 bases; unmatched bases: 6. CDR1 MNHEY and CDR2 SMNVEV come from the germline V gene (reference sequence). CDR3 coding DNA: TGTGCCAGCAGTGCCCCGGGACAGGGGTATGAAAAACTGTTTTTT. Its translation is CASSAPGQGYEKLFF.

This chain joins TRBV6-4 and TRBJ2-7; 9 nucleotides agree with TRBD1. CDR3 size: 13 residues. Germline values: CDR1 MRHNA, CDR2 SNTAGT. J lost 5 bases, V lost 2 bases, and 1 base had no gene match. CDR3 in amino acids: CASSDDRGNEQYF. The CDR3 DNA is TGTGCCAGCAGTGACGACAGGGGGAACGAGCAGTACTTC.

As DNA, the CDR3 is TGCAGCGTAGGGCTCGGGAGCCAGTTCTTC. Translated, it gives CSVGLGSQFF. J is TRBJ2-1 and V is TRBV29-1; maybe TRBD2 (6 bases). The CDR3 runs 10 residues. CDR1 SQVTM and CDR2 ANQGSEA come from the germline V gene. With 6 bases removed from V and 13 bases from J, the gap between germline ends came to 13 bases.

The chain uses TRBV7-3 and TRBJ1-2; 7 nucleotides match TRBD1. This CDR3 comprises 13 residues. With 5 bases clipped from V and 4 bases from J, the junction kept 4 bases outside the gene matches. Germline CDR1 reads SGHTA; CDR2 reads FQGTGA. The CDR3 DNA sequence: TGTGCCAGCAGCCAGGGGGGAAGCTATGGCTACACCTTC. This sequence encodes CASSQGGSYGYTF.

The chain is built from TRBV5-8 and TRBJ2-7, with 9 nucleotides matching TRBD2. V shed 6 bases, J shed 7 bases, and the junction held 11 bases outside the gene matches. This CDR3 is built from 14 residues. CDR1 is SGHTS, CDR2 YDEGEE, per germline. CDR3 in amino acids: CASTPSGVIGEQYF. In nucleotides, the CDR3 is TGTGCCAGCACCCCTAGCGGGGTGATCGGGGAGCAGTACTTC.

The V and J genes are TRBV4-1 and TRBJ2-2; 10 bases align to TRBD2. V was pared by 7 bases and J by 7 bases, with 9 bases of the junction left unmatched. CDR1 is MGHRA, CDR2 YSYEKL, per germline. There are 15 residues in the CDR3. In nucleotides, the CDR3 is TGCGCCAGCACGCAAGCGGGAGGGCCGGTCGGGGAGCTGTTTTTT. It specifies CASTQAGGPVGELFF.

The V call is TRBV7-7, the J call TRBJ2-5; TRBD2 is a possible D gene (6 bases). The germline V gene encodes CDR1 SSHAT and CDR2 FNYEAQ (reference sequence). The CDR3 consists of 17 residues. V lost 5 bases and J 3 bases, leaving 22 bases between the germline ends. CDR3 DNA sequence: TGTGCCAGCAGCCCTTCCGTAGGAGCTAGCGCTGAAGAGACCCAGTACTTC. This gives the protein CASSPSVGASAEETQYF.

This clone was observed once. This chain links TRBV18 with TRBJ1-2, with TRBD1 matching over 10 bases. The germline V gene encodes CDR1 KGHSH and CDR2 LQKENI. The CDR3 runs 15 residues. Trimming removed 1 base from V and 5 bases from J; junction bases left unmatched: 4. CDR3 region: CASSPRDRGEYGYTF. In nucleotides, the CDR3 is TGTGCCAGCTCACCACGGGACAGGGGAGAGTATGGCTACACCTTC.

The chain has TRBV13 and TRBJ2-3; 8 bases line up with TRBD2. The CDR3 has 20 amino acids. J gave up 0 bases and V 1 base, and 15 bases lay outside the gene matches. CDR1 PRHDT and CDR2 FYEKMQ come from the germline V gene (reference sequence). Written as DNA, the CDR3 is TGTGCCAGCAGCTTAGATCGTCGGCTAGCGGGTCTCCCTAGCACAGATACGCAGTATTTT. It encodes CASSLDRRLAGLPSTDTQYF.